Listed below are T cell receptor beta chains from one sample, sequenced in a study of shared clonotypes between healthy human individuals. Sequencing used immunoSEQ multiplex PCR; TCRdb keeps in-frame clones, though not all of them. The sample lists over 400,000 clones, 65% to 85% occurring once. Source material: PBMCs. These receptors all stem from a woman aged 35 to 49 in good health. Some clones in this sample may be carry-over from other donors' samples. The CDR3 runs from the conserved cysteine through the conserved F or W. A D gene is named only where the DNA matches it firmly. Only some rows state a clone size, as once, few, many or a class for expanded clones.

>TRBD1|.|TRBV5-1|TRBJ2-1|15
TGCGCCAGCAGCTTGACAGGGGCGCGGGTCAATGAGCAGTTCTTC
CASSLTGARVNEQFF
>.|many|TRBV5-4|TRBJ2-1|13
TGTGCCAGCAGCTTAGTGGGGGGCAATGAGCAGTTCTTC
CASSLVGGNEQFF
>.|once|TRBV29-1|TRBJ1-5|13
TGCAGCGTTGCCGAGGGCTACGGTCAGCCCCAGCATTTT
CSVAEGYGQPQHF
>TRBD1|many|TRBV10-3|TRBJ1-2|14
TGTGCCATGGTAAGAGGACAGGGAGATAATGGCTACACCTTC
CAMVRGQGDNGYTF
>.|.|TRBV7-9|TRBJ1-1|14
TGTGCCAGCAGCTTCGGATTAGGGAACACTGAAGCTTTCTTT
CASSFGLGNTEAFF
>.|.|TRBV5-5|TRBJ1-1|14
TGTGCCAGCAGCTTGGCAGTAGGGGGAGCCGAAGCTTTCTTT
CASSLAVGGAEAFF
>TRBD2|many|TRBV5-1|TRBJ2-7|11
TGCGCCAGCAGCGCAGCGGGGGAGCAGTACTTC
CASSAAGEQYF
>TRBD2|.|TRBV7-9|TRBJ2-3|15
TGTGCCTGCACGCCCGGAGCGGGAGTAGCAGATACGCAGTATTTT
CACTPGAGVADTQYF
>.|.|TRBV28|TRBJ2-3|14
TGTGCCAGCAGCCTCGAGGGGGGAGTTGATACGCAGTATTTT
CASSLEGGVDTQYF
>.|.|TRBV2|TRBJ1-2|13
TGTGCCAGCACTTGGGAGGAGAACTATGGCTACACCTTC
CASTWEENYGYTF
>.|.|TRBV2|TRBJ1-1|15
TGTGCCAGCAGTGAAGGGCCGGCAGGGTACTCTGAAGCTTTCTTT
CASSEGPAGYSEAFF
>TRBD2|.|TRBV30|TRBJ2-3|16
TGTGCCTGGACGGCCGGGGCTAGCGGGAGGTGGAATACGCAGTATTTT
CAWTAGASGRWNTQYF
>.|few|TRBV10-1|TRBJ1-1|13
TGCGCCAGCAGTCTCGGACGTGGCACTGAAGCTTTCTTT
CASSLGRGTEAFF
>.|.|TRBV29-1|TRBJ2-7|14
TGCAGCGTCCAACGCGGGATCAACTCCTACGAGCAGTACTTC
CSVQRGINSYEQYF
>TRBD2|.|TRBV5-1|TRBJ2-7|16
TGCGCCAGCAGCTTGGTACTAGCGGGAGGCTCCTACGAGCAGTACTTC
CASSLVLAGGSYEQYF
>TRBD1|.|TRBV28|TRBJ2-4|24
TGTGCCAGCAGTTTTGGGGTTGAAAGAACAGGGGGTTTGGAATTCGGGCCCACGGAAAACATTCAGTACTTC
CASSFGVERTGGLEFGPTENIQYF
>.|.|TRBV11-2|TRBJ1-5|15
TGTGCCAGCAGCTTAGCGGTGGGGGGGGATCAGCCCCAGCATTTT
CASSLAVGGDQPQHF
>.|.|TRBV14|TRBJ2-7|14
TGTGCCAGCAGCCAGCTAGGCAGGGGCGACGAGCAGTACTTC
CASSQLGRGDEQYF
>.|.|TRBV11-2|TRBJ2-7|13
TGTGCCAGCAGCTCTCATTTGGGGAACGAGCAGTACTTC
CASSSHLGNEQYF
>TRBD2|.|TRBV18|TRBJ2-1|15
TGTGCCAGCTCACTGCCAGCGGGAGGGTACAATGAGCAGTTCTTC
CASSLPAGGYNEQFF